Below are 7 T cell receptor beta chains sequenced from a single sample in a study of T cells in Graves' hyperthyroidism and ophthalmopathy (dated by TCRdb to about 2019). The library was generated by multiplex PCR. Sequencing was carried out with an Illumina HiSeq 2000. Amplification of TCR beta CDR3 regions was carried out from RNA transcripts. The first round of RT-PCR for the TCR CDR3 was performed with the HTBI primer set and the Qiagen OneStep RT-PCR kit. The public reads were reanalyzed by TCRdb: fastp trimming at Q25, MiXCR alignment, in-frame beta chains only. Each CDR3 protein appears once, grouped with its most common genes and DNA. The sample yields some 400,000 distinct CDR3 sequences; around 14% were counted once. 11% of the sample is taken by the ten largest. Material: blood. The receptors here all came from a woman aged 60-75 years with Graves' hyperthyroidism.

This rearrangement joins TRBV20-1 to TRBJ2-3; 15 bases are shared with TRBD2. Germline V CDR1 and CDR2: DFQATT, SNEGSKA (reference sequence). This CDR3 has 17 amino acids. V shed 2 bases, J shed 5 bases, and the junction held 8 bases outside the gene matches. CDR3 in DNA: TGCAGTGCTAGAACTCCGGGACTAGCGGGAGGAGGAGATACGCAGTATTTT. Translating it yields CSARTPGLAGGGDTQYF.

This clonotype was seen ten or more times. The chain has TRBV6-1 and TRBJ2-7; 11 nucleotides line up with TRBD1. The V gene end was trimmed by 6 bases and the J gene end by 6 bases; junction bases not matched to a gene: 13. From germline, CDR1 is MNHNS and CDR2 SASEGT. CDR3 length: 16 amino acids. CDR3 coding DNA: TGTGCCAGCAGCCCTTGGGGGACAGGGGGGACGGGCGAGCAGTACTTC. Translation: CASSPWGTGGTGEQYF.

Turning to this clonotype: A much larger clone lies a single base off, so this may be a read error. This chain connects TRBV2 to TRBJ2-5; D uncertain. CDR3 length: 12 residues. CDR1 and CDR2 (germline): SNHLY, FYNNEI. V lost 8 bases and J lost 5, with 12 bases in between. CDR3 amino acids: CASLGYHETQYF. CDR3 coding DNA: TGTGCCAGCCTGGGCTATCATGAGACCCAGTACTTC.

This clonotype has at least ten counts. The V call is TRBV19, the J call TRBJ2-3; 11 bases are shared with TRBD2. The CDR3 has 16 amino acids. The V gene's germline CDR1 is LNHDA and CDR2 SQIVND (reference sequence). The junction had 8 bases not matched to a gene; V was cut back by 3 bases and J by 6 bases. Here the CDR3 reads CASSISGRAVGDTQYF. CDR3 nucleotides: TGTGCCAGTAGTATTAGCGGGAGGGCCGTCGGGGATACGCAGTATTTT. Together with reference TRBV19 and TRBJ2-3, the CDR3 gives the full variable domain: DGGITQSPKYLFRKEGQNVTLSCEQNLNHDAMYWYRQDPGQGLRLIYYSQIVNDFQKGDIAEGYSVSREKKESFPLTVTSAQKNPTAFYLCASSISGRAVGDTQYFGPGTRLTVL.

This clonotype was picked up a small number of times. Its ends do not fully match the called genes, so a read error is possible. The chain has TRBV27 and TRBJ2-3; D gene unclear. The CDR3 runs to 14 residues. Germline V gene sequence: CDR1 MNHEY, CDR2 SMNVEV (reference sequence). For the CDR3, the DNA is TGTGCCAGCAGCCTTGGCCCGAGCACAGATACGCGGTATTTT. It encodes CASSLGPSTDTRYF.

This clonotype has at least ten counts. This chain uses TRBV11-3 with TRBJ1-4; TRBD1 agrees at 7 bases. V trimming: 10 bases; J trimming: 6 bases; junction bases outside the gene matches: 8. Germline V gives CDR1 SGHNT, CDR2 YENEEA. The CDR3 extends over 13 amino acids. The CDR3 is CATSGGGDEKLFF. For the CDR3, the DNA is TGTGCCACCTCAGGGGGAGGTGATGAAAAACTGTTTTTT. The full variable domain, rest sourced from reference TRBV11-3 and TRBJ1-4, is EAGVVQSPRYKIIEKKQPVAFWCNPISGHNTLYWYLQNLGQGPELLIRYENEEAVDDSQLPKDRFSAERLKGVDSTLKIQPAELGDSAVYLCATSGGGDEKLFFGSGTQLSVL.

This clonotype was found many times. The CDR3, as DNA: TGTGCCAGCAGAAGGACTAGCGGGACGAGCTCCTACGAGCAGTACTTC. Translating it yields CASRRTSGTSSYEQYF. The chain recombines TRBV27 with TRBJ2-7; 12 bases are a match to TRBD2. CDR3 length: 16 amino acids. The V segment lost 6 bases and the J segment 0 bases; nucleotides outside the gene matches: 6. Germline loops: CDR1 MNHEY, CDR2 SMNVEV (reference sequence).